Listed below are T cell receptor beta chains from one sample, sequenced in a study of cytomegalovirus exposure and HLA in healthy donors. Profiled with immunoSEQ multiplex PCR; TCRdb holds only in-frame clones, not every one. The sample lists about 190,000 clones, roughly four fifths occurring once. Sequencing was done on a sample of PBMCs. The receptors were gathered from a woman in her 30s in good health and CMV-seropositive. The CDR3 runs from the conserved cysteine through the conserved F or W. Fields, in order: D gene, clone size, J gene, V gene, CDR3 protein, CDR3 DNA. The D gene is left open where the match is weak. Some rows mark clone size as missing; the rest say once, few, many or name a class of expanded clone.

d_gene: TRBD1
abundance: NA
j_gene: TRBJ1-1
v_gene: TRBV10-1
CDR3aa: CASSGKDRGSTEAFF
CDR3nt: TGCGCCAGCAGTGGTAAAGACAGGGGCAGTACTGAAGCTTTCTTT

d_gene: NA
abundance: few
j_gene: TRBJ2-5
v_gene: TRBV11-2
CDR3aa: CASSLESWQAQETQYF
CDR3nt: TGTGCCAGCAGCTTAGAATCGTGGCAGGCGCAAGAGACCCAGTACTTC

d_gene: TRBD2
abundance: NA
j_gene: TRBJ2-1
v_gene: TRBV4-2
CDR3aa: CASSQVGGFNEQFF
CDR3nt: TGTGCCAGCAGCCAGGTGGGAGGGTTCAATGAGCAGTTCTTC

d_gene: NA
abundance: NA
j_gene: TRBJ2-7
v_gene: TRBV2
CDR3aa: CASTDSGSYEQYF
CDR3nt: TGTGCCAGCACAGATAGCGGCTCCTACGAGCAGTACTTC

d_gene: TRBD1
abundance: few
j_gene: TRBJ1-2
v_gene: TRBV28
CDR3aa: CASLRPGTVSGYTF
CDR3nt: TGTGCCAGCCTACGCCCGGGGACAGTCAGCGGCTACACCTTC

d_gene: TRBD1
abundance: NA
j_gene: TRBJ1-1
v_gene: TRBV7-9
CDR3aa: CSSSRQGGMNTEAFF
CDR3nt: TGTTCCAGCAGCCGACAGGGGGGAATGAACACTGAAGCTTTCTTT

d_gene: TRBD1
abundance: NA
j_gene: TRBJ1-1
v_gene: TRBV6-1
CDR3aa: CASAGTGPMNTEAFF
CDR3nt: TGTGCCAGTGCCGGGACAGGCCCTATGAACACTGAAGCTTTCTTT

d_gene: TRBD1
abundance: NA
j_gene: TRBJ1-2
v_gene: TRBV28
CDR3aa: CASIGTGGRYGYTF
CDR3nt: TGTGCCAGCATCGGGACAGGGGGTCGGTATGGCTACACCTTC

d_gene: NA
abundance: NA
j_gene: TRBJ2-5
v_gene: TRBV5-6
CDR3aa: CASSTGGEETQYF
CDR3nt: TGTGCCAGCAGCACCGGAGGAGAAGAGACCCAGTACTTC

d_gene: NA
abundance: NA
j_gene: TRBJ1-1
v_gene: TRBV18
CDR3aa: CASSSLPTDQLNTEAFF
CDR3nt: TGTGCCAGCTCATCATTACCGACAGACCAGCTAAACACTGAAGCTTTCTTT

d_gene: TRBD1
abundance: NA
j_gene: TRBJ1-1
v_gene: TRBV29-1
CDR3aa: CSVVGQGLNTEAFF
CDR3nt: TGCAGCGTTGTAGGACAGGGATTGAACACTGAAGCTTTCTTT

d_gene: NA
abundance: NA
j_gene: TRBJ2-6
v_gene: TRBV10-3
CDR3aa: CAINTGAGANVLTF
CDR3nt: TGTGCCATCAATACGGGGGCTGGGGCCAACGTCCTGACTTTC

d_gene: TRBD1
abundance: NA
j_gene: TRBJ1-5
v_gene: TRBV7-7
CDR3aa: CASSSNRGPQPQHF
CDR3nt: TGTGCTAGCAGTTCCAACAGGGGTCCCCAGCCCCAGCATTTT

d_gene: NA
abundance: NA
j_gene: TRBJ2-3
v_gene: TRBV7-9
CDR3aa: CSSRPELGATSSTDTQYF
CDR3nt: TGTTCCAGCAGGCCAGAATTGGGGGCGACTTCTAGCACAGATACGCAGTATTTT

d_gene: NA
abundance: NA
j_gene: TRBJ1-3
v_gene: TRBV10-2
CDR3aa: CASSQSGSNTIYF
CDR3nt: TGCGCCAGCAGTCAGTCGGGGAGCAACACCATATATTTT

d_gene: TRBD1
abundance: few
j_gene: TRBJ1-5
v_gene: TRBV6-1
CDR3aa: CASRTGGGWGQPQHF
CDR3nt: TGTGCCAGCAGGACAGGGGGCGGTTGGGGTCAGCCCCAGCATTTT

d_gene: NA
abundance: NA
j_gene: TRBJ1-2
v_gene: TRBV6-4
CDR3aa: CASSDGGRYGYTF
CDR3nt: TGTGCCAGCAGTGACGGGGGGAGGTATGGCTACACCTTC

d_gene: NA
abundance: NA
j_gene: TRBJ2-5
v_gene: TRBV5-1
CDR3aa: CASSLVGGGETQYF
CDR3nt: TGCGCCAGCAGCTTGGTGGGAGGAGGGGAGACCCAGTACTTC

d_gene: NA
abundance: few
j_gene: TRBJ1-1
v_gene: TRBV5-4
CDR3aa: CASSLAGVTNTEAFF
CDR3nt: TGTGCCAGCAGCTTGGCGGGGGTAACGAACACTGAAGCTTTCTTT

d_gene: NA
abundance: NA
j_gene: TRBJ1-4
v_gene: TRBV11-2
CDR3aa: CASSSSLDRNEKLFF
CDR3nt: TGTGCCAGCAGCTCATCTCTAGACCGTAATGAAAAACTGTTTTTT

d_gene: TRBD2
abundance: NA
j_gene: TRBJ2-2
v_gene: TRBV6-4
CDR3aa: CASSVTSEYTGELFF
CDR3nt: TGTGCCAGCAGTGTCACTAGCGAATACACCGGGGAGCTGTTTTTT

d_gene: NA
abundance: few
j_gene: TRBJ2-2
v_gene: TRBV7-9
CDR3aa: CASSFWRANTGELFF
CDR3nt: TGTGCCAGCAGCTTTTGGCGGGCGAACACCGGGGAGCTGTTTTTT

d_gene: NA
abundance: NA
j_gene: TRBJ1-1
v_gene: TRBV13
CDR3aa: CASRPQGKNTEAFF
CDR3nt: TGTGCCAGCAGGCCACAGGGAAAAAACACTGAAGCTTTCTTT

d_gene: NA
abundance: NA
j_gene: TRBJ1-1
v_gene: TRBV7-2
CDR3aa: CASSKDSGNTEAFF
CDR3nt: TGTGCCAGCAGCAAGGACAGTGGGAACACTGAAGCTTTCTTT

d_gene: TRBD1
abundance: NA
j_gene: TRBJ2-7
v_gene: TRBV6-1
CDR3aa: CASSPDRAYEQYF
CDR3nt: TGTGCCAGCAGTCCAGACAGGGCCTACGAGCAGTACTTC

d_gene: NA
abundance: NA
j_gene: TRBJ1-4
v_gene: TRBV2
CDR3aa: CASSESPTNEKLFF
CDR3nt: TGTGCCAGCAGTGAATCTCCAACTAATGAAAAACTGTTTTTT

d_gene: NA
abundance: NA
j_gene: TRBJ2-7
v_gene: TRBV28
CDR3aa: CAAGGAASSYEQYF
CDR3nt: TGTGCTGCCGGGGGAGCCGCAAGCTCCTACGAGCAGTACTTC

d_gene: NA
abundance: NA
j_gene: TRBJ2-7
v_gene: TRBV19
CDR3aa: CASTATISSYEQYF
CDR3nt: TGTGCCAGTACTGCGACAATTTCCTCCTACGAGCAGTACTTC

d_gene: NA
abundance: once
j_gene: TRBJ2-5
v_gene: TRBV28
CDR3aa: CASSSQGFQETQYF
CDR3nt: TGTGCCAGCAGTTCCCAGGGGTTCCAAGAGACCCAGTACTTC

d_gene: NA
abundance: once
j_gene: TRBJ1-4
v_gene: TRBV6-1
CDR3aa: CASSEKQENEKLFF
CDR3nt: TGTGCCAGCAGTGAGAAACAGGAGAATGAAAAACTGTTTTTT

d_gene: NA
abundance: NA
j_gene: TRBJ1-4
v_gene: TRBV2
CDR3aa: CASSDGGTNEKLFF
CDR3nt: TGTGCCAGCAGTGACGGGGGAACTAATGAAAAACTGTTTTTT

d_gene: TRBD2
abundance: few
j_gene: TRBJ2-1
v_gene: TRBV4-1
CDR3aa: CASSQAGGGYNEQFF
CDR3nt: TGCGCCAGCAGCCAAGCGGGAGGGGGGTACAATGAGCAGTTCTTC

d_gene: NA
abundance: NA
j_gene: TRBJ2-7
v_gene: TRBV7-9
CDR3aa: CASSPRDTSSYEQYF
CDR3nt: TGTGCCAGCAGCCCGAGGGACACGAGCTCCTACGAGCAGTACTTC

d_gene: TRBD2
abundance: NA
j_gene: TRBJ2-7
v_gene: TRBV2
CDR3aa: CASTGTSGRAHEQYF
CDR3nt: TGTGCCAGCACCGGGACTAGCGGGAGGGCCCACGAGCAGTACTTC

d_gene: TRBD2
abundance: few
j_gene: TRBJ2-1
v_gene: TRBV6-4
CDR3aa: CASSENLAGNNEQFF
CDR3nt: TGTGCCAGCAGTGAGAACCTAGCGGGAAACAATGAGCAGTTCTTC

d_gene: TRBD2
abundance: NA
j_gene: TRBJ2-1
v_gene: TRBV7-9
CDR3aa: CASSPTLGLAGKDEQFF
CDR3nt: TGTGCCAGCAGCCCCACCCTTGGACTAGCGGGAAAGGATGAGCAGTTCTTC

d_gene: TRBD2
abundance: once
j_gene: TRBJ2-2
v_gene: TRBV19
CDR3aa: CASKEREVTGELFF
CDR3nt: TGTGCCAGTAAGGAGCGGGAGGTAACCGGGGAGCTGTTTTTT

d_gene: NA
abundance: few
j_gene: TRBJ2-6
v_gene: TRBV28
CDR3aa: CASSRLASGANVLTF
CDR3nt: TGTGCCAGCAGTAGACTTGCCTCTGGGGCCAACGTCCTGACTTTC

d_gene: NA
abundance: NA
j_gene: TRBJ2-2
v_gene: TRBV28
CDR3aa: CASSFATAGELFF
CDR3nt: TGTGCCAGCAGTTTCGCAACGGCCGGGGAGCTGTTTTTT

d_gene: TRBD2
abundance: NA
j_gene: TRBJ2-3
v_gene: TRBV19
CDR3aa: CASSILAGGASTDTQYF
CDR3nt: TGTGCCAGTAGTATACTAGCGGGAGGCGCTAGCACAGATACGCAGTATTTT

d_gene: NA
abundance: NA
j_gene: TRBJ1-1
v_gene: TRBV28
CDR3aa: CASSLSRWGDDTEAFF
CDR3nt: TGTGCCAGCAGTTTATCTAGATGGGGGGATGACACTGAAGCTTTCTTT

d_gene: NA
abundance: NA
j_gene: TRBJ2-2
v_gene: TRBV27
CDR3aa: CASSSQAGTGELFF
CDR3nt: TGTGCCAGCAGTTCTCAGGCGGGTACCGGGGAGCTGTTTTTT

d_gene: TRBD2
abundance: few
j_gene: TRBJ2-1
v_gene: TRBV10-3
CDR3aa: CAISPIPGLADNEQFF
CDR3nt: TGTGCCATCAGCCCAATCCCGGGACTAGCGGACAATGAGCAGTTCTTC

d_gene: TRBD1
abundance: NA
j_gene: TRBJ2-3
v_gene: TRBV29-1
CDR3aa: CSVALDRGRRTNTQYF
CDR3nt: TGCAGCGTTGCCCTGGACAGGGGGCGGCGGACAAATACGCAGTATTTT

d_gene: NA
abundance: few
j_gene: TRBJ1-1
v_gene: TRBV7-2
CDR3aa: CASSSRQRRAFF
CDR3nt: TGTGCCAGCAGCTCGCGACAGCGTAGGGCTTTCTTT

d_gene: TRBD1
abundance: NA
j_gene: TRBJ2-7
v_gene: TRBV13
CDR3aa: CASSTQGQGVNEQYF
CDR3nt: TGTGCCAGCAGCACCCAGGGACAGGGAGTCAACGAGCAGTACTTC

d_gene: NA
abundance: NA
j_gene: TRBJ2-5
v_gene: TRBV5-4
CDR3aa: CASRTGDTGTQYF
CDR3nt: TGTGCCAGCAGAACGGGGGATACTGGGACCCAGTACTTC

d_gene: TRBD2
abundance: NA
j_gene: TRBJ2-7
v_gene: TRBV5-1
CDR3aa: CASSLGTSSGEQYF
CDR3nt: TGCGCCAGCAGCTTGGGGACTAGCAGTGGCGAGCAGTACTTC

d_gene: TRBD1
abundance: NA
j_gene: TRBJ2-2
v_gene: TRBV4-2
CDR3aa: CASSQVFSRTGSYTGELFF
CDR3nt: TGTGCCAGCAGCCAAGTCTTCTCCCGGACAGGGAGCTACACCGGGGAGCTGTTTTTT

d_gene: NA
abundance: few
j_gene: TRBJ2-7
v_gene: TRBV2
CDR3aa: CASSEVEPQYF
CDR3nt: TGTGCCAGCAGTGAAGTGGAGCCGCAGTACTTC

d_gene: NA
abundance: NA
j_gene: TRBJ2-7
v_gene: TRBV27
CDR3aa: CASSDGGAFYEQYF
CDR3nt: TGTGCCAGCAGTGATGGAGGGGCCTTCTACGAGCAGTACTTC

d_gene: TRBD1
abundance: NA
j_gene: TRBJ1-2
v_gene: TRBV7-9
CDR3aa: CASSLGTGSNYGYTF
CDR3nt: TGTGCCAGCAGCTTAGGGACAGGGTCAAACTATGGCTACACCTTC

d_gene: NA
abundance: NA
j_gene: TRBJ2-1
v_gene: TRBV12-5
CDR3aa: CASGLVGSSYNEQFF
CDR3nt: TGTGCTAGTGGTTTAGTCGGGAGCTCCTACAATGAGCAGTTCTTC